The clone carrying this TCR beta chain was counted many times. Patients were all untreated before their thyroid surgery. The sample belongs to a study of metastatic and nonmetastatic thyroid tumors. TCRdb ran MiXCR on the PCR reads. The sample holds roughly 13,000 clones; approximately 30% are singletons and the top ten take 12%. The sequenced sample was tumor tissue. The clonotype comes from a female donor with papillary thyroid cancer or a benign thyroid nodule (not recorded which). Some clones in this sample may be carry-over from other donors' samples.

DNA of the CDR3: TGTGCCAGCAGCCTTACGGGGGGGGTGCCGGGACAGGGGGCATACGAGCAGTACTTC. It translates to CASSLTGGVPGQGAYEQYF. J is TRBJ2-7 and V is TRBV7-8, with TRBD1 identical over 12 bases. Germline-derived CDR1 and CDR2 are SGHVS and FQNEAQ. The CDR3 totals 19 residues. The J segment lost 4 bases and the V segment lost 5 bases, leaving 18 bases of the junction unmatched. The variable domain in full, completed from reference TRBV7-8 and TRBJ2-7, reads GAGVSQSPRYKVAKRGQDVALRCDPISGHVSLFWYQQALGQGPEFLTYFQNEAQLDKSGLPSDRFFAERPEGSVSTLKIQRTQQEDSAVYLCASSLTGGVPGQGAYEQYFGPGTRLTVT.